A selection of T cell receptor beta chains follows, all from one sample in a study of cytomegalovirus exposure and HLA in healthy donors. TCRdb's copy holds only in-frame clones and misses some; the assay was immunoSEQ multiplex PCR. The sample includes about 100,000 clones, 65% to 85% of them seen just once. The sequenced sample consisted of PBMCs. These receptors all come from a man aged 18 to 30 in good health and CMV-seronegative. CDR3s include the opening cysteine and the closing phenylalanine or tryptophan. Each record gives: V gene, J gene, clone size, D gene, CDR3 DNA, CDR3 protein. A D gene is named only where the DNA matches it firmly. A clone size is listed for some rows: how often the clone was seen (once, few, many), or a class if it is expanded.

V gene: TRBV9; J gene: TRBJ2-3; clone size: few; D gene: TRBD2; CDR3 DNA: TGTGCCAGCAGCGTAGGAAGCGGGGGAAGCACAGATACGCAGTATTTT; CDR3 protein: CASSVGSGGSTDTQYF
V gene: TRBV10-3; J gene: TRBJ2-2; clone size: .; D gene: TRBD2; CDR3 DNA: TGTGCCATCAGTGAGCGGACTAGCGGGGTTAGGAACACCGGGGAGCTGTTTTTT; CDR3 protein: CAISERTSGVRNTGELFF
V gene: TRBV5-6; J gene: TRBJ1-5; clone size: few; D gene: .; CDR3 DNA: TGTGCCAGCAGCGACAGGAGCAATCAGCCCCAGCATTTT; CDR3 protein: CASSDRSNQPQHF
V gene: TRBV29-1; J gene: TRBJ1-1; clone size: .; D gene: TRBD1; CDR3 DNA: TGCAGCGTTCAGGGGGCAAATGGAAACACTGAAGCTTTCTTT; CDR3 protein: CSVQGANGNTEAFF
V gene: TRBV15; J gene: TRBJ1-1; clone size: .; D gene: .; CDR3 DNA: TGTGCCACCAGCAGGGTGGCGGGGGTTAATGGGGTCACTGAAGCTTTCTTT; CDR3 protein: CATSRVAGVNGVTEAFF
V gene: TRBV29-1; J gene: TRBJ2-3; clone size: .; D gene: TRBD2; CDR3 DNA: TGCAGCGTTTGGACTAGCAAGACAGATACGCAGTATTTT; CDR3 protein: CSVWTSKTDTQYF
V gene: TRBV6-1; J gene: TRBJ2-1; clone size: .; D gene: TRBD1; CDR3 DNA: TGTGCCAGCCGGGACAGGGGAAGAGACAATGAGCAGTTCTTC; CDR3 protein: CASRDRGRDNEQFF
V gene: TRBV5-4; J gene: TRBJ1-3; clone size: .; D gene: .; CDR3 DNA: TGTGCCAGCAGCCAGACAGGCCCGCGAAACACCATATATTTT; CDR3 protein: CASSQTGPRNTIYF
V gene: TRBV19; J gene: TRBJ2-1; clone size: .; D gene: TRBD2; CDR3 DNA: TGTGCCAGTAGTATAGGCACCGGGACTAGCGGGGGGCCTGAGCAGTTCTTC; CDR3 protein: CASSIGTGTSGGPEQFF
V gene: TRBV11-1; J gene: TRBJ2-7; clone size: .; D gene: TRBD2; CDR3 DNA: TGTGCCAGCAGCACAGAACCGCGGGGGGCCGGAAAGCAGTACTTC; CDR3 protein: CASSTEPRGAGKQYF
V gene: TRBV19; J gene: TRBJ1-2; clone size: .; D gene: TRBD1; CDR3 DNA: TGTGCCAGTAGTATCTCATTGAGGAGCCGGGACAGGGGACTTGGCTACACCTTC; CDR3 protein: CASSISLRSRDRGLGYTF
V gene: TRBV15; J gene: TRBJ2-7; clone size: .; D gene: TRBD2; CDR3 DNA: TGTGCCACCAGCAGAGATTGGGGTAGCGGGGCCCCCTACGAGCAGTACTTC; CDR3 protein: CATSRDWGSGAPYEQYF
V gene: TRBV29-1; J gene: TRBJ2-7; clone size: .; D gene: TRBD2; CDR3 DNA: TGCAGCGTACGGGTATCGGGGGGGTCCTCCTACGAGCAGTACTTC; CDR3 protein: CSVRVSGGSSYEQYF
V gene: TRBV25-1; J gene: TRBJ2-5; clone size: few; D gene: TRBD2; CDR3 DNA: TGTGCCAGCAGGGGGGGGGAGCGTGGTGCGGAGACCCAGTACTTC; CDR3 protein: CASRGGERGAETQYF
V gene: TRBV4-2; J gene: TRBJ2-2; clone size: .; D gene: .; CDR3 DNA: TGTGCCAGCAGCCAAAAAGGGGGCACCGGGGAGCTGTTTTTT; CDR3 protein: CASSQKGGTGELFF
V gene: TRBV4-3; J gene: TRBJ2-3; clone size: once; D gene: .; CDR3 DNA: TGCGCCAGCAGCCAAGTGTCTCGCGCAGATACGCAGTATTTT; CDR3 protein: CASSQVSRADTQYF
V gene: TRBV4-2; J gene: TRBJ2-5; clone size: .; D gene: TRBD2; CDR3 DNA: TGTGCCAGCAGCCAAGAAGCGGGGGGTCAAGAGACCCAGTACTTC; CDR3 protein: CASSQEAGGQETQYF
V gene: TRBV7-9; J gene: TRBJ2-2; clone size: .; D gene: .; CDR3 DNA: TGTTCCAGCAGCCCCCAAACCGGGGAGCTGTTTTTT; CDR3 protein: CSSSPQTGELFF
V gene: TRBV11-2; J gene: TRBJ1-1; clone size: once; D gene: .; CDR3 DNA: TGTGCCAGCAGCTTCGGAGGGATGAACACTGAAGCTTTCTTT; CDR3 protein: CASSFGGMNTEAFF
V gene: TRBV5-1; J gene: TRBJ2-4; clone size: .; D gene: TRBD1; CDR3 DNA: TGCGCCAGCAGCTTTAACGGACAGGGGGCGGACTTC; CDR3 protein: CASSFNGQGADF
V gene: TRBV6-5; J gene: TRBJ2-7; clone size: .; D gene: TRBD1; CDR3 DNA: TGTGCCAGCAGTTACTCGAGACAGGGGGTTGAGCAGTACTTC; CDR3 protein: CASSYSRQGVEQYF
V gene: TRBV7-2; J gene: TRBJ1-6; clone size: .; D gene: .; CDR3 DNA: TGTGCCAGCAGCCGCGGGCCCGCGGATTCGGCCCTCCACTTT; CDR3 protein: CASSRGPADSALHF
V gene: TRBV15; J gene: TRBJ2-7; clone size: once; D gene: .; CDR3 DNA: TGTGCCACCAGCAGAGACGTACGAGCCTCATCCGTGGAGCAGTACTTC; CDR3 protein: CATSRDVRASSVEQYF
V gene: TRBV19; J gene: TRBJ2-3; clone size: .; D gene: .; CDR3 DNA: TGTGCCAGTAGTATAGATCCGGGGAATACGCAGTATTTT; CDR3 protein: CASSIDPGNTQYF
V gene: TRBV10-1; J gene: TRBJ1-4; clone size: .; D gene: .; CDR3 DNA: TGCGCCAGCAGGAGGAGGGAAAAACTGTTTTTT; CDR3 protein: CASRRREKLFF
V gene: TRBV9; J gene: TRBJ2-3; clone size: .; D gene: .; CDR3 DNA: TGTGCCAGCAGCGTCTTTGACAGGGAGGACACAGATACGCAGTATTTT; CDR3 protein: CASSVFDREDTDTQYF
V gene: TRBV19; J gene: TRBJ1-1; clone size: .; D gene: .; CDR3 DNA: TGTGCCACCACCTATGGTCCCACTGAAGCTTTCTTT; CDR3 protein: CATTYGPTEAFF